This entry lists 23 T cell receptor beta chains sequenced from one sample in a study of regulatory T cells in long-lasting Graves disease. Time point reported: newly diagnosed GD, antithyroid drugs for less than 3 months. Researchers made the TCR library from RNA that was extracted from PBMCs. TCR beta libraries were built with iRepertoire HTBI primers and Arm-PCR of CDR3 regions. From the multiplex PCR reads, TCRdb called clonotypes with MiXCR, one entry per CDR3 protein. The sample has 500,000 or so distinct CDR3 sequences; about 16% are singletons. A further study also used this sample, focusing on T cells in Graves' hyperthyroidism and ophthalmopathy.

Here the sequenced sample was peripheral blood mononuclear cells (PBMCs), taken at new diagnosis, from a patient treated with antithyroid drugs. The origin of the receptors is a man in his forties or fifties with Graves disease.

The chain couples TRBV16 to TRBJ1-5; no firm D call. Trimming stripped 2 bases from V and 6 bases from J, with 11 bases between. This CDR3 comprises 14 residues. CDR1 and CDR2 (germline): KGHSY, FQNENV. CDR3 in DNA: TGTGCCAGCAGCCAAAGACGGTCCTCTCAGCCCCAGCATTTT. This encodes CASSQRRSSQPQHF.

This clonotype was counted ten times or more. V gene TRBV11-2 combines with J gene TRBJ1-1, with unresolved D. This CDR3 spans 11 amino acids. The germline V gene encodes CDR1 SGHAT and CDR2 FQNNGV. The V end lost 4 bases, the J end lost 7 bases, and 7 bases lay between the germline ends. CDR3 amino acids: CASSWRLEAFF. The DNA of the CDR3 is TGTGCCAGCAGCTGGAGGCTTGAAGCTTTCTTT.

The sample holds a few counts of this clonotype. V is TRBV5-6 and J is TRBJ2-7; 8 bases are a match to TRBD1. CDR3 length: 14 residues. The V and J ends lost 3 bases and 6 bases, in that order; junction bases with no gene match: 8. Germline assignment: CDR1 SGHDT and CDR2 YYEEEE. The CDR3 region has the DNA TGTGCCAGCAGCTCCGGGACAGGCCTCGTCGAGCAGTACTTC. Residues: CASSSGTGLVEQYF. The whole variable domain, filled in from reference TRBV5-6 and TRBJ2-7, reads DAGVTQSPTHLIKTRGQQVTLRCSPKSGHDTVSWYQQALGQGPQFIFQYYEEEERQRGNFPDRFSGHQFPNYSSELNVNALLLGDSALYLCASSSGTGLVEQYFGPGTRLTVT.

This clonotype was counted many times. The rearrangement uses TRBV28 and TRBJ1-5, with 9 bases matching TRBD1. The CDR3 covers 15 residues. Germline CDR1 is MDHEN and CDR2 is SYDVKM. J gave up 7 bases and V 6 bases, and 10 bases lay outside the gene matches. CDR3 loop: CASSYEGQGDQPQHF. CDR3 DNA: TGTGCCAGCAGCTATGAGGGACAGGGCGACCAGCCCCAGCATTTT.

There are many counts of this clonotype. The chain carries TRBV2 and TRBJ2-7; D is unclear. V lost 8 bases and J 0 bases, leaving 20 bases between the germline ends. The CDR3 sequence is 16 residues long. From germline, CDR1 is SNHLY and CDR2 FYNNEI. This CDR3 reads CASAYSPRPSSYEQYF. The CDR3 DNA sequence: TGTGCCAGCGCATACTCCCCCCGGCCGAGCTCCTACGAGCAGTACTTC.

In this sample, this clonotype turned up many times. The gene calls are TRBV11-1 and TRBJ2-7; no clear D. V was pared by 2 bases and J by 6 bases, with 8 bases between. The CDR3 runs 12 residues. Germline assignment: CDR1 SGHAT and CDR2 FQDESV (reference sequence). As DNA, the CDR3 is TGTGCCAGCAGCTTATTTGTGGGCGAGCAGTACTTC. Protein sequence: CASSLFVGEQYF.

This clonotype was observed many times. CDR3 nucleotide sequence: TGTGCCAGCAGGTTGACTAGCGGGAGCACCGGGGAGCTGTTTTTT. Translated, it gives CASRLTSGSTGELFF. The chain combines TRBV2 with TRBJ2-2, with 12 bases matching TRBD2. The germline CDR1 and CDR2 sequences are SNHLY and FYNNEI. The V segment lost 6 bases and the J segment 4 bases; nucleotides outside the gene matches: 3. This CDR3 region has 15 residues.

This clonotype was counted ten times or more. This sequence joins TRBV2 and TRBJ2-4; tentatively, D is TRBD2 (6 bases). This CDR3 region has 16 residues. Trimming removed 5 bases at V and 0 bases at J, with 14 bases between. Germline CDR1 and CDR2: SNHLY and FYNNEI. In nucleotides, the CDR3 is TGTGCCAGCAGTACCCCCGCGGGACTAGCCAAAAACATTCAGTACTTC. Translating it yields CASSTPAGLAKNIQYF.

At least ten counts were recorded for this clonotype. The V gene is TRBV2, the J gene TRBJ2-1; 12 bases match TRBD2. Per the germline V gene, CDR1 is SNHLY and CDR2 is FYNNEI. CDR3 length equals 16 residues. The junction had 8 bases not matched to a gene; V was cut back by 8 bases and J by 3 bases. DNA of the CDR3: TGTGCCAGCGCACCGACTAGCGGGAGTATCTACAATGAGCAGTTCTTC. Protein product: CASAPTSGSIYNEQFF.

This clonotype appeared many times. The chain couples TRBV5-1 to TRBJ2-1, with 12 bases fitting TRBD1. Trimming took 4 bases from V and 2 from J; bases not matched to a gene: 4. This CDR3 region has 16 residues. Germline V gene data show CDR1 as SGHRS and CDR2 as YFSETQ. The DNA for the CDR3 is TGCGCCAGCAGCAAAGGGACAGGGGGCACCTACAATGAGCAGTTCTTC. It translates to CASSKGTGGTYNEQFF.

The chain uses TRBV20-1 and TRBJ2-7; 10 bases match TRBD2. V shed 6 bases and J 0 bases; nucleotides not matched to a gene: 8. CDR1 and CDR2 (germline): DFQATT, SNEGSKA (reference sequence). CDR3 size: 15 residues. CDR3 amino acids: CSAEGPSGSSYEQYF. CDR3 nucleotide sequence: TGCAGTGCAGAGGGGCCTAGCGGGAGCTCCTACGAGCAGTACTTC.

CDR3 bases: TGCGCCAGCAGCTTGCCTAGCGGGAGTGAGACCCAGTACTTC. Translated, it gives CASSLPSGSETQYF. The genes are TRBV5-1 and TRBJ2-5; 10 bases match TRBD2. Germline CDR1 is SGHRS and CDR2 is YFSETQ. J gave up 5 bases and V 1 base, and 2 bases lay outside the gene matches. There are 14 residues in the CDR3.

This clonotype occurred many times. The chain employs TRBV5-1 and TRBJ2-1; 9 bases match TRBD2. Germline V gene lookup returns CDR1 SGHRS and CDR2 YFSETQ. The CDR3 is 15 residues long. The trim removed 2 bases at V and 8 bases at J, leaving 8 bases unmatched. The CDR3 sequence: CASSLNSGRSDEQFF. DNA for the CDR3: TGCGCCAGCAGCTTAAATAGCGGGAGATCAGATGAGCAGTTCTTC. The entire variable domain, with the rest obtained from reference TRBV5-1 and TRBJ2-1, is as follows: KAGVTQTPRYLIKTRGQQVTLSCSPISGHRSVSWYQQTPGQGLQFLFEYFSETQRNKGNFPGRFSGRQFSNSRSEMNVSTLELGDSALYLCASSLNSGRSDEQFFGPGTRLTVL.

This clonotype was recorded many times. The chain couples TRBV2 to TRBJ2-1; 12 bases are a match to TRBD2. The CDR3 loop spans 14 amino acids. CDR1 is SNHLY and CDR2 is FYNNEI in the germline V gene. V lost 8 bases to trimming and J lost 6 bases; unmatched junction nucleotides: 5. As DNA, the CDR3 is TGTGCCAGCCGAGGACTAGCGGGACCCAATGAGCAGTTCTTC. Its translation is CASRGLAGPNEQFF.

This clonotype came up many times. CDR3 DNA: TGTGCCAGCAGCCAACTAGGGACAGGGGGCACTGAAGCTTTCTTT. This translates into CASSQLGTGGTEAFF. The chain uses TRBV3-1 and TRBJ1-1; 11 bases match TRBD1. V trimming: 2 bases; J trimming: 4 bases; junction bases outside the gene matches: 3. Germline V gene lookup returns CDR1 LGHDT and CDR2 YNNKEL (reference sequence). The CDR3 runs to 15 residues.

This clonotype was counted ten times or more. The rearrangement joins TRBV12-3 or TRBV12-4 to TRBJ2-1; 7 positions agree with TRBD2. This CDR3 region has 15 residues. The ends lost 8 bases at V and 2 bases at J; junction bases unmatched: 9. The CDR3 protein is CASRPSGDPYNEQFF. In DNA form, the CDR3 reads TGTGCCAGCCGCCCCAGCGGGGACCCCTACAATGAGCAGTTCTTC.

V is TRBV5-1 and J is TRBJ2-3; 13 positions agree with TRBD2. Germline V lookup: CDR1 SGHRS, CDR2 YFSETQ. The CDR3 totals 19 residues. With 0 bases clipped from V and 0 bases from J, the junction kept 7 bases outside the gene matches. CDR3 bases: TGCGCCAGCAGCTTGGGCCTCGGGACTAGCGGGGCCAGCACAGATACGCAGTATTTT. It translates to CASSLGLGTSGASTDTQYF.

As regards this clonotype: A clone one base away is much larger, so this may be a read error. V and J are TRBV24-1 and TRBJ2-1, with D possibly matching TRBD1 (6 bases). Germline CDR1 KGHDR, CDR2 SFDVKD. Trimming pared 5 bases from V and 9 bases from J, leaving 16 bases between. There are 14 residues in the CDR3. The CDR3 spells CATSGQQGASEQFF. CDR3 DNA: TGTGCCACCAGTGGCCAACAGGGAGCCAGTGAGCAGTTCTTC.

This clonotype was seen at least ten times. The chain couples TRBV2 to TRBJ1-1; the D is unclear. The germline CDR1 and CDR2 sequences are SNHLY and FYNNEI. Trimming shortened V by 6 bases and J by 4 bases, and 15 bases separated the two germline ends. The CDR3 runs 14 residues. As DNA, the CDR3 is TGTGCCAGCAGCGCCGACCCCCGGGCCACTGAAGCTTTCTTT. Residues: CASSADPRATEAFF.

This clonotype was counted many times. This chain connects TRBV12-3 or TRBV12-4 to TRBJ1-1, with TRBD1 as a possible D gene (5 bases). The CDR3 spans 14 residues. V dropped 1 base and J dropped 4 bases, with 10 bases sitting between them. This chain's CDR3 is CASSLGGFGTEAFF. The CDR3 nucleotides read TGTGCCAGCAGTTTAGGGGGGTTCGGCACTGAAGCTTTCTTT.

Here the CDR3 reads CASNPGQNTGELFF. The CDR3 region has the DNA TGTGCCAGCAACCCGGGACAGAACACCGGGGAGCTGTTTTTT. The chain uses TRBV28 and TRBJ2-2; tentatively, D is TRBD1 (6 bases). Trimming shortened V by 7 bases and J by 1 base, and 10 bases separated the two germline ends. From germline, CDR1 is MDHEN and CDR2 SYDVKM. CDR3 length: 14 amino acids.

CDR3 loop: CSVELAVMDTQYF. CDR3 DNA sequence: TGCAGCGTTGAACTAGCGGTGATGGATACGCAGTATTTT. This chain uses TRBV29-1 with TRBJ2-3; 7 bases are shared with TRBD2. The V gene's germline CDR1 is SQVTM and CDR2 ANQGSEA. The CDR3 is 13 amino acids. The V segment lost 2 bases and the J segment 6 bases; nucleotides outside the gene matches: 5.

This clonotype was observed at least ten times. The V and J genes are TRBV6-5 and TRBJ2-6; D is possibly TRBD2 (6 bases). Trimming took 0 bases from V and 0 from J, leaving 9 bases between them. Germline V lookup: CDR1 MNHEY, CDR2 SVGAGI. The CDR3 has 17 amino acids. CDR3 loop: CASSYSGGNSGANVLTF. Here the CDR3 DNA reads TGTGCCAGCAGTTACTCGGGGGGAAACTCTGGGGCCAACGTCCTGACTTTC.